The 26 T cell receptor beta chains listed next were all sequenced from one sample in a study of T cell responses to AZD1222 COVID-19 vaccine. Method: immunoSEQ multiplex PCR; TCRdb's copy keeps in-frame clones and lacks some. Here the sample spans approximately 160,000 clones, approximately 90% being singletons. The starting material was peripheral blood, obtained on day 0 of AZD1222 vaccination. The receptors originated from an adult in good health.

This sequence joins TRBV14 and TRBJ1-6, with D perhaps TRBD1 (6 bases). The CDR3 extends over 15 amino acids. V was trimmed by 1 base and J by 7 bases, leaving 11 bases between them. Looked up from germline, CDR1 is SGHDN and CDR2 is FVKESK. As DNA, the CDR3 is TGTGCCAGCAGCCAAGGGACAGTGAGAAATTCACCCCTCCACTTT. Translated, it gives CASSQGTVRNSPLHF.

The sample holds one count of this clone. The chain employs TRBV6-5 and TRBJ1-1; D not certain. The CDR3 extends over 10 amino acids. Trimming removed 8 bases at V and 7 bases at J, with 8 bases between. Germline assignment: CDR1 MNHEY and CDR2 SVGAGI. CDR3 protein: CASPLSEAFF. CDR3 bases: TGTGCCAGCCCCCTGAGTGAAGCTTTCTTT.

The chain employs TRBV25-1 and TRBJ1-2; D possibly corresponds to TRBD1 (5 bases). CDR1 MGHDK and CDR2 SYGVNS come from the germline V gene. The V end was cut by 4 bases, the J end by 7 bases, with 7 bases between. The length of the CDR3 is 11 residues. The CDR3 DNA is TGTGCCAGCAGTGCCGGGGCTGGCTACACCTTC. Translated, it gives CASSAGAGYTF.

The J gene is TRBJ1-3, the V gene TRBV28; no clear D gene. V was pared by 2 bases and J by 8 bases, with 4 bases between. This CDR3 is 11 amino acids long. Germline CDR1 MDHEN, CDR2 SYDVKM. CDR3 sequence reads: CASSLIDTIYF. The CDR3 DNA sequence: TGTGCCAGCAGTTTAATAGACACCATATATTTT.

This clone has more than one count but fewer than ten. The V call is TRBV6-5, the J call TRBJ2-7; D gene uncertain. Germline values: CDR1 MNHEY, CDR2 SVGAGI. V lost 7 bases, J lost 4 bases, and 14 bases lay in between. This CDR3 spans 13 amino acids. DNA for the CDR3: TGTGCCAGCACTCTCTCCTCTAAATACGAGCAGTACTTC. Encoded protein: CASTLSSKYEQYF.

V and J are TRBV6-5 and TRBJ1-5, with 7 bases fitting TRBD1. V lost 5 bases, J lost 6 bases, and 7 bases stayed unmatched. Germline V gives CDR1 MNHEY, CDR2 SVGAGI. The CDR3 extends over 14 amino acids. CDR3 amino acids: CASSPQQGIQPQHF. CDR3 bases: TGTGCCAGCAGTCCACAACAGGGGATTCAGCCCCAGCATTTT.

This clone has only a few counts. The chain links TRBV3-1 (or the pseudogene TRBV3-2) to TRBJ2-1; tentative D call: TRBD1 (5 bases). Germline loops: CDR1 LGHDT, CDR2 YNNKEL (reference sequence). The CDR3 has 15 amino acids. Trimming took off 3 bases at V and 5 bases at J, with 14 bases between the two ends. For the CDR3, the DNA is TGTGCCAGCAGCCAGTTTTGGGGCGCAGACAATGAGCAGTTCTTC. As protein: CASSQFWGADNEQFF.

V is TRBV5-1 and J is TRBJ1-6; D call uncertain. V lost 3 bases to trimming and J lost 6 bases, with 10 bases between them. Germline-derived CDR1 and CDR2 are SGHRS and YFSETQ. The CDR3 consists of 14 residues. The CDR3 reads CASSSWTVNSPLHF. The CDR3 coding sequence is TGCGCCAGCAGCTCCTGGACGGTTAATTCACCCCTCCACTTT.

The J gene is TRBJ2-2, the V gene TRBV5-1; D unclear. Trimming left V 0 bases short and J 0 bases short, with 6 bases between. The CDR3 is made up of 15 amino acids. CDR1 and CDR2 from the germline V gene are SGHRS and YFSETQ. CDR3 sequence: CASSLEVPNTGELFF. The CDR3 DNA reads TGCGCCAGCAGCTTGGAGGTCCCGAACACCGGGGAGCTGTTTTTT.

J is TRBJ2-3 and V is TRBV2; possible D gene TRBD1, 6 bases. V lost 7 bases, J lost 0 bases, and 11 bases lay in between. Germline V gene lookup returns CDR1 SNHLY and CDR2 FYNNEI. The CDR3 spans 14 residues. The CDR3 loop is CASKPGQSTDTQYF. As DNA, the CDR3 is TGTGCCAGCAAGCCGGGACAAAGCACAGATACGCAGTATTTT.

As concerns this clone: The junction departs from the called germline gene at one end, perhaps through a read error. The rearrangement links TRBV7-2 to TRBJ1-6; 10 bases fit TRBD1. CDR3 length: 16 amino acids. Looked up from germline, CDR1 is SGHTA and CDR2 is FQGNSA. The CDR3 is CASSTRDRGPNLPLHF. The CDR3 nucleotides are TGTGCCAGCAGCACCCGGGACAGGGGTCCAAATTTACCCCTCCACTTT.

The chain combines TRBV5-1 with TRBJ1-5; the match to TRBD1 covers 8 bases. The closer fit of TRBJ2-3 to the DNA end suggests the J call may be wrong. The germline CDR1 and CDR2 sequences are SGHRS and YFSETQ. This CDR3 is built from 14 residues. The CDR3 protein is CASSFGTGDQPQYF. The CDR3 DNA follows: TGCGCCAGCAGCTTCGGGACAGGAGATCAGCCCCAGTATTTT.

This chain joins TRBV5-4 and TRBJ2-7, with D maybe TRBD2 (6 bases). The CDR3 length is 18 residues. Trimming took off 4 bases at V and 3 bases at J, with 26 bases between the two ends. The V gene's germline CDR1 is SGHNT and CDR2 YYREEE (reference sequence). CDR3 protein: CASSAAGRGISGIYEQYF. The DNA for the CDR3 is TGTGCCAGCAGCGCTGCGGGACGAGGGATTAGCGGTATCTACGAGCAGTACTTC.

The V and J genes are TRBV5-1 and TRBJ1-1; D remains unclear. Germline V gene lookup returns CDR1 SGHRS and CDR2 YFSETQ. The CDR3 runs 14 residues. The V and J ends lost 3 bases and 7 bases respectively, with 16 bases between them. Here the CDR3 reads CASSSRRGAIEAFF. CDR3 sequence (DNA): TGCGCCAGCAGCTCCAGGAGAGGAGCCATTGAAGCTTTCTTT.

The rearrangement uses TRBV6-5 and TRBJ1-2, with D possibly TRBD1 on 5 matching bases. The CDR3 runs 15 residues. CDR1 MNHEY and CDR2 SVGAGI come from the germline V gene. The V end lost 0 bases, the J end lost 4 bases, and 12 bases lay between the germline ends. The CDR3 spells CASSYSIAGRYGYTF. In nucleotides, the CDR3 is TGTGCCAGCAGTTACTCGATAGCAGGGCGCTATGGCTACACCTTC.

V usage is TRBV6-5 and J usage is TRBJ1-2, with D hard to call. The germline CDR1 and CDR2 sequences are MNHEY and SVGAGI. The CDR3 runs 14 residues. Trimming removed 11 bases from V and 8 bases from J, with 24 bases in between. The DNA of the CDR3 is TGTGCCGTTCTAGGACCCTCCTATAACAGCGGCTACACCTTC. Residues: CAVLGPSYNSGYTF.

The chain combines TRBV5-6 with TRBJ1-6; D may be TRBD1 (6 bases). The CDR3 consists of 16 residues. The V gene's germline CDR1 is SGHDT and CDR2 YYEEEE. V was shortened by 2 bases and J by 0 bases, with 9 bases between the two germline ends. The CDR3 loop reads CASSFSGASYNSPLHF. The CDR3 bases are TGTGCCAGCAGCTTTTCGGGGGCCTCCTATAATTCACCCCTCCACTTT.

CDR3 bases: TGTGCCAGCACCCGGCGGGCCGGGGAGCTGTTTTTT. Translation gives CASTRRAGELFF. The chain recombines TRBV2 with TRBJ2-2; TRBD2 is a possible D gene (5 bases). CDR3 size: 12 residues. The germline V gene encodes CDR1 SNHLY and CDR2 FYNNEI. Trimming left V 7 bases short and J 6 bases short, with 9 bases between.

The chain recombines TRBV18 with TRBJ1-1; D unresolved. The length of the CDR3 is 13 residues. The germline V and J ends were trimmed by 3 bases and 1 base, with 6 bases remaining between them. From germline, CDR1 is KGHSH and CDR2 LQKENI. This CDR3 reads CASSPRENTEAFF. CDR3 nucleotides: TGTGCCAGCTCACCCCGAGAGAACACTGAAGCTTTCTTT.

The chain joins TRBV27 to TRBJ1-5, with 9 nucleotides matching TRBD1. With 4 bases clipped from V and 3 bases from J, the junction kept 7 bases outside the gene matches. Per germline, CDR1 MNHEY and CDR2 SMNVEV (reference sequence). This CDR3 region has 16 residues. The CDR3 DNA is TGTGCCAGCAGTTCAAGGACAGGGGCGATCAATCAGCCCCAGCATTTT. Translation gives CASSSRTGAINQPQHF.

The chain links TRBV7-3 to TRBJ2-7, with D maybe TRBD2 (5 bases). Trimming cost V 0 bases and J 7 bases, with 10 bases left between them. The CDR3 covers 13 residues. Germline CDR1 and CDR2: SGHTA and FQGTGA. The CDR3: CASSLTGGSEQYF. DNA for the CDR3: TGTGCCAGCAGCTTAACGGGCGGGTCGGAGCAGTACTTC.

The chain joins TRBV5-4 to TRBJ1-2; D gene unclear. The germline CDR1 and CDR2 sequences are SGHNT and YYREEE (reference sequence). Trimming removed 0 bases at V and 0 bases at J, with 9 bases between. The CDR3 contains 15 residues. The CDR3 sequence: CASSLVPDPNYGYTF. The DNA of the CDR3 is TGTGCCAGCAGCTTGGTCCCGGATCCTAACTATGGCTACACCTTC.

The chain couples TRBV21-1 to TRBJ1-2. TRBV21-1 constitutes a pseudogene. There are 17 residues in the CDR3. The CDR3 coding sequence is TGTGCCAGCAGCAAGCCCGATCCACCGGCCGTGGACTATGGCTACACCTTC. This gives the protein CASSKPDPPAVDYGYTF.

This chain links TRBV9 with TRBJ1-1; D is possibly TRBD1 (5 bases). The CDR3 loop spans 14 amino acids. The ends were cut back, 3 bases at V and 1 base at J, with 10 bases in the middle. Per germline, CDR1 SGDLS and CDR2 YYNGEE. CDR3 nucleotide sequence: TGTGCCAGCAGCGACCGGGACGGGAACACTGAAGCTTTCTTT. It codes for CASSDRDGNTEAFF.

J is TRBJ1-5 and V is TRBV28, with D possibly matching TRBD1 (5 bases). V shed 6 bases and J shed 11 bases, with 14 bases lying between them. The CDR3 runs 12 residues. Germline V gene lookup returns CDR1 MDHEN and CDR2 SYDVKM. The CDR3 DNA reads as TGTGCCAGCAGGACAGCCTCCCTAACCCAGCATTTT. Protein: CASRTASLTQHF.

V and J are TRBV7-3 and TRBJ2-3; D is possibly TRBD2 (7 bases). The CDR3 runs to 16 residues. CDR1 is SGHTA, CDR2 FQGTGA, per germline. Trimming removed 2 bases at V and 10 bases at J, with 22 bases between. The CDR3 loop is CASSLGRGLTGRAQYF. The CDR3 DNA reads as TGTGCCAGCAGCTTAGGTCGGGGGCTCACAGGGAGGGCGCAGTATTTT.